A single sample gave rise to the 9 T cell receptor beta chains below, sequenced in a study of T cell repertoires and HLA-DP antigens. Libraries were prepared by immunoSEQ multiplex PCR; TCRdb keeps only in-frame clonotypes and omits some of them. The profile shows more than 90,000 clones, 80% to 95% of them singletons. Antigens for these TCRs are unknown. Sequencing was performed on CD4+ T cells from PBMCs. These receptors were taken from a woman younger than 35 in good health and CMV-seronegative.

The chain links TRBV7-8 to TRBJ1-3; D remains ambiguous. This CDR3 spans 15 amino acids. V was trimmed by 2 bases and J by 0 bases, leaving 8 bases between them. Germline V gene data show CDR1 as SGHVS and CDR2 as FQNEAQ. CDR3 nucleotides: TGTGCCAGCAGCTTAATCGGCCTCTCTGGAAACACCATATATTTT. Its protein is CASSLIGLSGNTIYF.

The J gene is TRBJ2-1, the V gene TRBV5-1, with no clear D. From germline, CDR1 is SGHRS and CDR2 YFSETQ. The CDR3 is 13 residues long. Trimming removed 0 bases from V and 10 bases from J, with 11 bases in between. The CDR3 reads CASSLEVGIEQFF. The CDR3 coding sequence is TGCGCCAGCAGCTTGGAGGTGGGCATAGAGCAGTTCTTC.

The chain is built from TRBV28 and TRBJ2-5, with D possibly being TRBD1 (5 bases). Deletions cut 6 bases from V and 0 bases from J, with 8 bases between. Looked up from germline, CDR1 is MDHEN and CDR2 is SYDVKM. The CDR3 spans 13 residues. CDR3 sequence: CASRLTDQETQYF. CDR3 DNA: TGTGCCAGCAGATTGACAGACCAAGAGACCCAGTACTTC.

The chain couples TRBV4-1 to TRBJ2-7, with 7 nucleotides matching TRBD1. The CDR3 is 14 amino acids. Germline CDR1 reads MGHRA; CDR2 reads YSYEKL. V shed 4 bases and J 0 bases; nucleotides not matched to a gene: 3. The CDR3 is CASSLRQGSYEQYF. The CDR3, as DNA: TGCGCCAGCAGCCTTAGACAGGGCTCCTACGAGCAGTACTTC.

The chain uses TRBV28 and TRBJ2-7, with D tentatively TRBD1 or TRBD2 (5 bases each). Germline CDR1 MDHEN, CDR2 SYDVKM. Trimming pared 4 bases from V and 6 bases from J, leaving 16 bases between. The CDR3 has 14 amino acids. The CDR3 DNA is TGTGCCAGCAGTTCCCCAGGGAGTTTGGGCGAGCAGTACTTC. It specifies CASSSPGSLGEQYF.

V usage is TRBV7-2 and J usage is TRBJ2-5, with 7 positions matching TRBD1. Trimming at V came to 7 bases and at J to 5 bases, leaving 16 bases not matched to a gene. The CDR3 contains 16 residues. Germline V lookup: CDR1 SGHTA, CDR2 FQGNSA. CDR3 sequence: CASIQEGARGTETQYF. In DNA, the CDR3 is TGTGCCAGCATCCAAGAGGGGGCGCGAGGCACCGAGACCCAGTACTTC.

The chain recombines TRBV5-1 with TRBJ2-2, with TRBD1 matching 10 bases. The CDR3 length is 14 residues. Germline loops: CDR1 SGHRS, CDR2 YFSETQ. Trimming at V came to 5 bases and at J to 6 bases, leaving 4 bases not matched to a gene. Here the CDR3 reads CASRSGTGAGELFF. As DNA, the CDR3 is TGCGCCAGCAGATCCGGGACAGGGGCCGGGGAGCTGTTTTTT. Full variable domain (missing parts from reference TRBV5-1 and TRBJ2-2): KAGVTQTPRYLIKTRGQQVTLSCSPISGHRSVSWYQQTPGQGLQFLFEYFSETQRNKGNFPGRFSGRQFSNSRSEMNVSTLELGDSALYLCASRSGTGAGELFFGEGSRLTVL.

The rearrangement uses TRBV11-1 and TRBJ2-1; 10 nucleotides align to TRBD2. CDR1 SGHAT and CDR2 FQDESV come from the germline V gene (reference sequence). V trimming: 7 bases; J trimming: 6 bases; junction bases outside the gene matches: 9. The CDR3 contains 15 residues. CDR3 sequence: CASNLAGERGNEQFF. CDR3 DNA sequence: TGTGCCAGCAACCTAGCGGGGGAAAGGGGCAATGAGCAGTTCTTC. Variable domain in full (rest from reference TRBV11-1 and TRBJ2-1): EAEVAQSPRYKITEKSQAVAFWCDPISGHATLYWYRQILGQGPELLVQFQDESVVDDSQLPKDRFSAERLKGVDSTLKIQPAELGDSAMYLCASNLAGERGNEQFFGPGTRLTVL.

The rearrangement uses TRBV28 and TRBJ1-1, with D maybe TRBD1 (6 bases). The CDR3 covers 12 residues. Trimming removed 6 bases from V and 4 bases from J, with 9 bases in between. Germline loops: CDR1 MDHEN, CDR2 SYDVKM. The CDR3 spells CASRTGGTEAFF. The CDR3 DNA reads as TGTGCCAGCAGGACAGGCGGCACTGAAGCTTTCTTT.